The present T cell receptor (beta chain) was sequenced within a study of blood T cell repertoires in COVID-19. The V gene's germline CDR1 is LNHDA and CDR2 SQIVND (reference sequence). This CDR3 is 16 amino acids long. V shed 5 bases and J shed 3 bases, with 20 bases lying between them. Profiled with immunoSEQ multiplex PCR; TCRdb holds only in-frame clones, not every one. The table includes about 200,000 clones, 70% to 90% detected once. The specimen sequenced was peripheral blood. The chain combines TRBV19 with TRBJ2-7, with D possibly matching TRBD1 (6 bases). This receptor was taken from a human donor with active or convalescent COVID-19. The donor label of this sample is uncertain. The CDR3 DNA reads as TGTGCCAGTAGTGGGGGACAAGGTCTAGCCTTCTACGAGCAGTACTTC. This sequence encodes CASSGGQGLAFYEQYF.